This T cell receptor beta chain originates from a study of blood T cell repertoires in COVID-19. Overall study context: Spain, Italy and the United States supplied samples that represented acute and convalescent COVID-19. Sources were T cells, B-cell-depleted T cells, or PBMCs; the material itself was cDNA or gDNA.

Clinical histories supplied by participants themselves formed the basis of cohort assignment. The assay was immunoSEQ multiplex PCR, and TCRdb's table has in-frame clones only and misses some. The data contain approximately 400,000 clones, around 87% of them singletons. What was sequenced was PBMCs or T cells enriched from blood (not recorded which). The TCR originated in a man aged 25 to 40 who had recovered from COVID-19.

In DNA, the CDR3 is TGCAGTGCTAGTAAGGGGCAAAATCAGCCCCAGCATTTT. This translates into CSASKGQNQPQHF. The chain joins TRBV20-1 to TRBJ1-5; TRBD1 might be the D (5 bases). The V end was cut by 3 bases, the J end by 4 bases, with 10 bases between. Germline CDR1 and CDR2: DFQATT and SNEGSKA (reference sequence). CDR3 length: 13 amino acids.